This TCR beta chain was sequenced for a study of neurological immune-mediated disorders. This clonotype was seen repeatedly, ten times or more. The length of the CDR3 is 14 residues. Between the trimmed V and J ends, which lost 2 bases and 0 bases, there was a span of 2 bases. Germline V CDR1 and CDR2: LGHDT, YNNKEL (reference sequence). TCRdb re-analysed the 5' RACE reads in MiXCR, keeping a single row per CDR3 protein. The sample carries under 45,000 distinct CDR3 sequences, more than 9.5% recorded once. What was sequenced was PBMCs. The receptor was derived from a female donor in good health. This chain links TRBV3-1 with TRBJ2-6; D is unresolved. The CDR3 loop is CASSQPSGANVLTF. CDR3 sequence (DNA): TGTGCCAGCAGCCAACCCTCTGGGGCCAACGTCCTGACTTTC.